This T cell receptor (beta chain) emerged from a study of T cell responses to AZD1222 COVID-19 vaccine. Data came from immunoSEQ multiplex PCR; TCRdb stores just in-frame clones and leaves some out. The table includes 130,000 or so clones, around 94% detected once. Findings and caveats of the study: At baseline, just a handful of AZD1222 recipients tested seropositive.

A single count supports this clone. What it binds is not known. The specimen comprised peripheral blood, sampled on day 0 of AZD1222 vaccination. The origin of this receptor is an adult in good health.

The CDR3 sequence: CASSEFDGVEQFF. DNA for the CDR3: TGTGCCAGCAGTGAATTTGACGGTGTTGAGCAGTTCTTC. V and J are TRBV2 and TRBJ2-1; D gene ambiguous. V lost 2 bases and J lost 9, with 11 bases in between. This CDR3 contains 13 residues. The germline gives CDR1 SNHLY, CDR2 FYNNEI.